This T cell receptor beta chain was identified during a study of shared clonotypes between healthy human individuals. In germline, CDR1 is MNHEY, CDR2 SMNVEV (reference sequence). There are 13 residues in the CDR3. Trimming shortened V by 3 bases and J by 1 base, and 6 bases separated the two germline ends. Profiled with immunoSEQ multiplex PCR; TCRdb holds only in-frame clones, not every one. The repertoire holds 2.3 million or so clones, 90% to 95% seen once, with about 0.39% in the top ten. The sequenced material came from naive CD4+ T cells from PBMCs. The subset here: CD45RA+ positively selected. The chain links TRBV27 to TRBJ1-2; D not resolved. This TCR came from a man between 18 and 29 years old in good health. Some clones in this sample may be carry-over from other donors' samples. Here the CDR3 DNA reads TGTGCCAGCAGTTTCGCCGTTAACTATGGCTACACCTTC. Translated: CASSFAVNYGYTF.